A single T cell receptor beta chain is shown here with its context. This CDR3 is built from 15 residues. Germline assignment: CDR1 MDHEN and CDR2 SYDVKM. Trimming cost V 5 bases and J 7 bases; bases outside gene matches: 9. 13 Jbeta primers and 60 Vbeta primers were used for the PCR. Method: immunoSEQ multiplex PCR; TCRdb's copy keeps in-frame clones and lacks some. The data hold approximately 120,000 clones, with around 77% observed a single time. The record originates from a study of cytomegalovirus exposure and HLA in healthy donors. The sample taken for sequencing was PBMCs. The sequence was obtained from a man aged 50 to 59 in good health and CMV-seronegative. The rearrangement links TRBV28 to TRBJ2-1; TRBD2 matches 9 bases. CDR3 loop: CASSRQVAGENEQFF. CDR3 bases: TGTGCCAGCAGTAGGCAGGTAGCGGGAGAGAATGAGCAGTTCTTC. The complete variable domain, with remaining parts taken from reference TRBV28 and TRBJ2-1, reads DVKVTQSSRYLVKRTGEKVFLECVQDMDHENMFWYRQDPGLGLRLIYFSYDVKMKEKGDIPEGYSVSREKKERFSLILESASTNQTSMYLCASSRQVAGENEQFFGPGTRLTVL.